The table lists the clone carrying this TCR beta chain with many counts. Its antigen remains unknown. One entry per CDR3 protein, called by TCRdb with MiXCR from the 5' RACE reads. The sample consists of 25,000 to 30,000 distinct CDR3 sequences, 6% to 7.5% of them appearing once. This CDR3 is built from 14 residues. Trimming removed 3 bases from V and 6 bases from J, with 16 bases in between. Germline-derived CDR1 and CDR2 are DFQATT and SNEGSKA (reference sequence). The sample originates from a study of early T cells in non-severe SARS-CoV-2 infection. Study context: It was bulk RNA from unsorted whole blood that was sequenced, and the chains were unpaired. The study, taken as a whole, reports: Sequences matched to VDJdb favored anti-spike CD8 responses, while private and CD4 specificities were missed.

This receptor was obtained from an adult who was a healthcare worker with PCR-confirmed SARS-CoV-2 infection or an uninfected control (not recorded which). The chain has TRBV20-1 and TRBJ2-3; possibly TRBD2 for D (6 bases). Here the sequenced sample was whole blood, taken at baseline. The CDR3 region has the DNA TGCAGTGCTAGGGAACCTGGAGGGCCGGATACGCAGTATTTT. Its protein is CSAREPGGPDTQYF.